A selection of T cell receptor beta chains follows, all from one sample in a study of a mutant IDH1 vaccine in newly diagnosed glioma. Measured with immunoSEQ multiplex PCR; TCRdb has only the in-frame clones, and not every one. This sample has about 30,000 clones, with almost 85% found just once. Source: PBMCs, taken from a glioma patient treated with radiotherapy, temozolomide or both. These receptors all stem from a man aged 25 to 40 with glioma. CDR3s leave out the opening cysteine and the closing phenylalanine or tryptophan. Fields, in order: D gene, J gene, V gene, CDR3 protein. D genes are given only for firm matches.

D: NA
J: TRBJ2-3
V: TRBV7-6
CDR3: ASSPQQVGTDTQY

D: TRBD1
J: TRBJ2-7
V: TRBV5-1
CDR3: ASSPGTGNSYEQY

D: NA
J: TRBJ1-5
V: TRBV6-6
CDR3: ASSPGVNQPQH

D: NA
J: TRBJ1-1
V: TRBV30
CDR3: AWSPRRTEAF

D: TRBD1
J: TRBJ2-6
V: TRBV4-3
CDR3: ASSPGQGRSAGANVLT

D: NA
J: TRBJ2-5
V: TRBV5-1
CDR3: ASSGGSGGGSETQY

D: NA
J: TRBJ2-7
V: TRBV30
CDR3: AWSTQGREVEQY

D: NA
J: TRBJ2-7
V: TRBV2
CDR3: ASAAGPLSYEQY

D: NA
J: TRBJ1-2
V: TRBV5-6
CDR3: ASSLPGGDYGYT

D: NA
J: TRBJ2-5
V: TRBV14
CDR3: ASSQDHGNVQETQY

D: NA
J: TRBJ2-3
V: TRBV7-8
CDR3: ASSTLDTQY

D: NA
J: TRBJ2-5
V: TRBV2
CDR3: ASFPGVGETQY

D: NA
J: TRBJ2-2
V: TRBV11-2
CDR3: ASRNRDQVAGELF

D: NA
J: TRBJ2-5
V: TRBV25-1
CDR3: ASSEQGPRPETQY

D: NA
J: TRBJ2-1
V: TRBV4-1
CDR3: ASSHGGGGNEQF

D: NA
J: TRBJ2-7
V: TRBV2
CDR3: ASSERSGGYLHEQY

D: NA
J: TRBJ1-2
V: TRBV28
CDR3: ASNLPGRRYGYT

D: NA
J: TRBJ2-2
V: TRBV10-3
CDR3: AISDSRDTGELF

D: TRBD1
J: TRBJ1-6
V: TRBV28
CDR3: ASSPTGDNSPLH

D: NA
J: TRBJ2-7
V: TRBV11-2
CDR3: ASSFVGSTLYEQY

D: NA
J: TRBJ2-7
V: TRBV5-6
CDR3: ASSWVGGGEQY

D: NA
J: TRBJ1-1
V: TRBV30
CDR3: AWSVQLFEAF

D: NA
J: TRBJ2-7
V: TRBV2
CDR3: ASSVGSEQY

D: NA
J: TRBJ1-3
V: TRBV27
CDR3: ASSFRQAGNTIY

D: NA
J: TRBJ2-3
V: TRBV30
CDR3: AWSLAAFETQY

D: NA
J: TRBJ1-5
V: TRBV29-1
CDR3: SAATGATGPQH

D: TRBD2
J: TRBJ2-4
V: TRBV7-8
CDR3: ASSLDTSGGFSENIQY

D: TRBD2
J: TRBJ2-5
V: TRBV30
CDR3: AWRAFGGSFIGNVETQY

D: NA
J: TRBJ1-5
V: TRBV6-4
CDR3: ASSDPPTAGNQPQH

D: NA
J: TRBJ2-7
V: TRBV30
CDR3: AWSVGSRYEQY

D: NA
J: TRBJ2-7
V: TRBV29-1
CDR3: SVEDPDGTPYAGEQY

D: TRBD1
J: TRBJ1-3
V: TRBV30
CDR3: AWSDTGQGRPLSGNTIY

D: NA
J: TRBJ1-1
V: TRBV7-9
CDR3: ASSWTANTEAF

D: NA
J: TRBJ2-1
V: TRBV5-1
CDR3: ASKSGDSYNEQF

D: NA
J: TRBJ1-1
V: TRBV5-4
CDR3: ASSLIGGPPEAF

D: NA
J: TRBJ2-1
V: TRBV14
CDR3: ASSQVTRNEQF

D: NA
J: TRBJ1-2
V: TRBV4-1
CDR3: ASSPGVQVGDFYGYT

D: NA
J: TRBJ1-6
V: TRBV19
CDR3: ASSWKADSSYNSPLH

D: NA
J: TRBJ2-2
V: TRBV13
CDR3: ASSLEGGAGELF

D: NA
J: TRBJ2-7
V: TRBV4-3
CDR3: ASSARAVLDEQY

D: TRBD1
J: TRBJ2-7
V: TRBV9
CDR3: ASSVGGGTEFYEQY

D: TRBD1
J: TRBJ2-1
V: TRBV30
CDR3: AWSVLGTGVYNEQF

D: NA
J: TRBJ2-3
V: TRBV7-3
CDR3: ASSPGTSSSNTQY

D: NA
J: TRBJ2-7
V: TRBV28
CDR3: ASSLQYTVSY

D: NA
J: TRBJ1-5
V: TRBV27
CDR3: ASSLIPRGNQPQH

D: NA
J: TRBJ1-1
V: TRBV7-9
CDR3: ASSLQVRTEAF

D: NA
J: TRBJ1-1
V: TRBV25-1
CDR3: ASSYKEGTEAF

D: TRBD1
J: TRBJ1-2
V: TRBV30
CDR3: AWRVGRQGSYT

D: NA
J: TRBJ1-4
V: TRBV19
CDR3: ASSPALGEAFEKLF

D: NA
J: TRBJ2-7
V: TRBV5-6
CDR3: ASSLVPLGEQY